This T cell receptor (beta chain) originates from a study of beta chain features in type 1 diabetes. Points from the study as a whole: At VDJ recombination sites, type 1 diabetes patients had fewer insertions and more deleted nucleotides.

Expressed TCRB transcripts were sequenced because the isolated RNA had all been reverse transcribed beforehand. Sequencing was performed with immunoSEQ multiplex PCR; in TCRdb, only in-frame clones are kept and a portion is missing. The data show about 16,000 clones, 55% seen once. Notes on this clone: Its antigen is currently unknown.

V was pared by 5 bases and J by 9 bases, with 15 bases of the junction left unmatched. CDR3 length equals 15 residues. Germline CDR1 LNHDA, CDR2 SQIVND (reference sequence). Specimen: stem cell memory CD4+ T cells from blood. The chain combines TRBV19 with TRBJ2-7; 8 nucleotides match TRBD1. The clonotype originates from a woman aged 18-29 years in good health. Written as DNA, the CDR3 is TGTGCCAGTAGTTCCCGAGGACAGGGAATCAACGGGCAGTACTTC. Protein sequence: CASSSRGQGINGQYF.